A single sample gave rise to the 27 T cell receptor beta chains below, sequenced in a study of blood T cell repertoires in COVID-19. Profiled with immunoSEQ multiplex PCR; TCRdb holds only in-frame clones, not every one. This repertoire shows more than 110,000 clones, roughly 86% found once; its top ten account for under 7%. Sequenced: peripheral blood. The source of these receptors is a human donor in a cohort sampled during active COVID-19.

The chain is built from TRBV27 and TRBJ2-2; TRBD1 aligns across 10 bases. CDR3 size: 16 residues. Germline trimming cut 7 bases from V and 1 base from J; bases unmatched to any gene: 6. The germline V gene encodes CDR1 MNHEY and CDR2 SMNVEV (reference sequence). The CDR3: CASTSRDRGNTGELFF. The CDR3 region has the DNA TGTGCCAGCACTTCTCGGGACAGGGGGAACACCGGGGAGCTGTTTTTT.

The chain links TRBV5-1 to TRBJ2-7; D remains ambiguous. The V end lost 0 bases, the J end lost 6 bases, and 13 bases lay between the germline ends. The CDR3 is made up of 14 amino acids. Germline V gene lookup returns CDR1 SGHRS and CDR2 YFSETQ. CDR3 sequence reads: CASSLGQESGEQYF. Here the CDR3 DNA reads TGCGCCAGCAGCTTGGGGCAGGAATCTGGCGAGCAGTACTTC.

The chain combines TRBV2 with TRBJ2-1, with 7 bases aligning to TRBD1. The junction had 4 bases not matched to a gene; V was cut back by 5 bases and J by 0 bases. This CDR3 has 15 residues. CDR1 SNHLY and CDR2 FYNNEI come from the germline V gene. The CDR3 sequence: CASSRNRGSYNEQFF. Written as DNA, the CDR3 is TGTGCCAGCAGTCGGAACAGGGGCTCCTACAATGAGCAGTTCTTC.

The chain links TRBV28 to TRBJ1-2; 8 bases line up with TRBD1. CDR3 length: 13 residues. From germline, CDR1 is MDHEN and CDR2 SYDVKM. V dropped 5 bases and J dropped 8; count of bases not matched to a gene: 7. The CDR3 DNA reads TGTGCCAGCAGTCAGGACAGGGTGAGGGGCTACACCTTC. This encodes CASSQDRVRGYTF.

The CDR3 bases are TGTGCCTGGAATCTAGGAGGCACTGAAGCTTTCTTT. Protein sequence: CAWNLGGTEAFF. V usage is TRBV30 and J usage is TRBJ1-1; D not resolved. The CDR3 has 12 amino acids. The ends were cut back, 4 bases at V and 4 bases at J, with 10 bases in the middle. CDR1 is GTSNPN, CDR2 SVGIG, per germline (reference sequence).

This clone was observed a few times. The chain combines TRBV28 with TRBJ2-3; D remains unclear. V was cut by 5 bases and J by 6 bases, with 6 bases left in between. The length of the CDR3 is 11 residues. CDR1 MDHEN and CDR2 SYDVKM come from the germline V gene. CDR3 sequence reads: CASSNLDTQYF. CDR3 DNA sequence: TGTGCCAGCAGTAACTTGGATACGCAGTATTTT.

The chain is built from TRBV4-1 and TRBJ2-1; 13 bases fit TRBD2. With V trimmed by 2 bases and J by 4 bases, 8 bases remained unmatched. The CDR3 has 18 residues. CDR1 is MGHRA and CDR2 is YSYEKL in the germline V gene. CDR3 sequence: CASSQPGLAGALYNEQFF. In DNA form, the CDR3 reads TGCGCCAGCAGCCAACCCGGACTAGCGGGGGCCTTATACAATGAGCAGTTCTTC.

J is TRBJ1-2 and V is TRBV28; maybe TRBD1 (5 bases). The CDR3 has 14 residues. The V gene's germline CDR1 is MDHEN and CDR2 SYDVKM. V was cut by 5 bases and J by 4 bases, with 14 bases left in between. CDR3 nucleotides: TGTGCCAGCAGTCTAACGCAGGGTGCCTATGGCTACACCTTC. Amino acids: CASSLTQGAYGYTF.

The chain carries TRBV28 and TRBJ2-5; 9 nucleotides match TRBD1. V lost 7 bases and J lost 5; bases outside the gene matches: 11. Germline assignment: CDR1 MDHEN and CDR2 SYDVKM. The CDR3 runs to 15 residues. In nucleotides, the CDR3 is TGTGCCAGCACCCAACTACAGGGGGCGAGGGAGACCCAGTACTTC. It translates to CASTQLQGARETQYF.

This rearrangement joins TRBV7-3 to TRBJ1-6; D may be TRBD1 (5 bases). V was shortened by 1 base and J by 7 bases, with 8 bases between the two germline ends. This CDR3 has 14 residues. Per germline, CDR1 SGHTA and CDR2 FQGTGA. CDR3 loop: CASSLKGWNSPLHF. The CDR3 DNA reads TGTGCCAGCAGCTTAAAGGGGTGGAATTCACCCCTCCACTTT.

The chain is built from TRBV28 and TRBJ2-5; 14 nucleotides match TRBD2. The CDR3 extends over 20 amino acids. J lost 2 bases, V lost 5 bases, and 16 bases had no gene match. Germline V gives CDR1 MDHEN, CDR2 SYDVKM. The chain's CDR3 is CASSAPGLAGERGRQETQYF. CDR3 in DNA: TGTGCCAGCAGTGCCCCGGGACTAGCGGGAGAGCGAGGTCGTCAAGAGACCCAGTACTTC. The full variable domain, rest sourced from reference TRBV28 and TRBJ2-5, is DVKVTQSSRYLVKRTGEKVFLECVQDMDHENMFWYRQDPGLGLRLIYFSYDVKMKEKGDIPEGYSVSREKKERFSLILESASTNQTSMYLCASSAPGLAGERGRQETQYFGPGTRLLVL.

The chain links TRBV10-1 to TRBJ1-6, with D tentatively TRBD1 (5 bases). This CDR3 has 12 amino acids. The germline V gene encodes CDR1 WNHNN and CDR2 SYGVQD (reference sequence). V was pared by 4 bases and J by 15 bases, with 13 bases between. This CDR3 reads CASSGPAGLLHF. Here the CDR3 DNA reads TGCGCCAGCAGTGGTCCAGCGGGACTCCTCCACTTT.

This chain joins TRBV10-1 and TRBJ2-5; 7 bases match TRBD2. Germline V gene lookup returns CDR1 WNHNN and CDR2 SYGVQD (reference sequence). The CDR3 has 16 amino acids. The V gene end was trimmed by 3 bases and the J gene end by 2 bases; junction bases not matched to a gene: 9. For the CDR3, the DNA is TGCGCCAGCAGTGATGAGCGGGGCGAAATACAAGAGACCCAGTACTTC. Translating it yields CASSDERGEIQETQYF.

For this clone: Other DNA variants within this sample encode the same CDR3. The rearrangement uses TRBV18 and TRBJ1-1, with D tentatively TRBD1 (6 bases). Trimming shortened V by 3 bases and J by 3 bases, and 8 bases separated the two germline ends. Germline lookup yields CDR1 KGHSH and CDR2 LQKENI. The CDR3 has 13 amino acids. The CDR3 is CASSPPGDTEAFF. The CDR3 coding sequence is TGTGCCAGCTCACCCCCAGGGGACACTGAAGCTTTCTTT.

The chain has TRBV5-6 and TRBJ2-3; perhaps TRBD1 as D (5 bases). V lost 7 bases to trimming and J lost 4 bases, with 13 bases between them. CDR3 length: 13 residues. The germline V gene encodes CDR1 SGHDT and CDR2 YYEEEE. This CDR3 is CASSDTRPDTQYF. In DNA form, the CDR3 reads TGTGCCAGCTCGGACACCCGGCCAGATACGCAGTATTTT.

This clone appeared once. This chain connects TRBV30 to TRBJ2-5, with 7 bases matching TRBD1. The CDR3 totals 14 residues. CDR1 is GTSNPN, CDR2 SVGIG, per germline (reference sequence). The junction had 11 bases not matched to a gene; V was cut back by 5 bases and J by 5 bases. The CDR3 spells CAWEARGRGETQYF. Written as DNA, the CDR3 is TGTGCCTGGGAGGCCCGGGGCAGGGGGGAGACCCAGTACTTC.

This chain links TRBV20-1 with TRBJ1-1; D is unclear. Between the trimmed V and J ends, which lost 7 bases and 1 base, there was a span of 7 bases. Germline lookup yields CDR1 DFQATT and CDR2 SNEGSKA (reference sequence). CDR3 size: 11 residues. CDR3 protein: CSGQRNTEAFF. DNA for the CDR3: TGCAGTGGGCAACGGAACACTGAAGCTTTCTTT.

The V call is TRBV11-3, the J call TRBJ1-3; 7 positions agree with TRBD1. This CDR3 is built from 14 residues. The germline gives CDR1 SGHNT, CDR2 YENEEA. V shed 4 bases and J 4 bases; nucleotides not matched to a gene: 4. In nucleotides, the CDR3 is TGTGCCAGCAGCTCAGGGGGGTCCGGAAACACCATATATTTT. Amino acids: CASSSGGSGNTIYF. Combining the CDR3 with reference TRBV11-3 and TRBJ1-3 gives the whole variable domain EAGVVQSPRYKIIEKKQPVAFWCNPISGHNTLYWYLQNLGQGPELLIRYENEEAVDDSQLPKDRFSAERLKGVDSTLKIQPAELGDSAVYLCASSSGGSGNTIYFGEGSWLTVV.

The chain recombines TRBV28 with TRBJ2-7; possible D gene TRBD1, 5 bases. The ends were cut back, 4 bases at V and 0 bases at J, with 10 bases in the middle. Germline CDR1 reads MDHEN; CDR2 reads SYDVKM. The CDR3 loop spans 14 amino acids. CDR3 in DNA: TGTGCCAGCAGTTATACAGGTAGCTCCTACGAGCAGTACTTC. Protein product: CASSYTGSSYEQYF.

The chain carries TRBV7-7 and TRBJ2-5; 11 nucleotides match TRBD2. Unmatched junction bases numbered 10, after V lost 8 bases and J lost 5 bases. The CDR3 sequence is 15 residues long. Per germline, CDR1 SSHAT and CDR2 FNYEAQ (reference sequence). CDR3 amino acids: CASALTSGRGETQYF. Here the CDR3 DNA reads TGTGCCAGCGCCCTAACTAGCGGGAGAGGGGAGACCCAGTACTTC.

In its sample, this clone was seen many times. The DNA of the CDR3 is TGCAGCGTTGCGGGTTACAGGGGCGCTGGAAACACCATATATTTT. Protein sequence: CSVAGYRGAGNTIYF. The genes are TRBV29-1 and TRBJ1-3; TRBD1 matches 7 bases. V gave up 4 bases and J gave up 2 bases; unmatched junction bases: 8. This CDR3 comprises 15 residues. Germline V CDR1 and CDR2: SQVTM, ANQGSEA. Drawing the rest from reference TRBV29-1 and TRBJ1-3, the complete variable domain is SAVISQKPSRDICQRGTSLTIQCQVDSQVTMMFWYRQQPGQSLTLIATANQGSEATYESGFVIDKFPISRPNLTFSTLTVSNMSPEDSSIYLCSVAGYRGAGNTIYFGEGSWLTVV.

Only a few counts were recorded for this clone. V is TRBV30 and J is TRBJ2-3; possible D gene TRBD1, 6 bases. The CDR3 runs to 13 residues. Germline CDR1 and CDR2: GTSNPN and SVGIG (reference sequence). Between the trimmed V and J ends, which lost 5 bases and 1 base, there was a span of 10 bases. The CDR3, as DNA: TGTGCCTGGGGGAGACAGGGCACAGATACGCAGTATTTT. This gives the protein CAWGRQGTDTQYF.

The V gene is TRBV11-2, the J gene TRBJ2-3, with 7 bases identical to TRBD1. Trimming removed 7 bases from V and 2 bases from J; junction bases left unmatched: 3. Germline V lookup: CDR1 SGHAT, CDR2 FQNNGV. The CDR3 spans 13 residues. The CDR3 loop is CASTDRDTDTQYF. As DNA, the CDR3 is TGTGCCAGCACCGACAGGGACACAGATACGCAGTATTTT.

The gene calls are TRBV2 and TRBJ2-7; D is ambiguous. Trimming cost V 6 bases and J 0 bases, with 3 bases left between them. Germline-derived CDR1 and CDR2 are SNHLY and FYNNEI. The CDR3 has 11 residues. The CDR3 loop is CASSRSYEQYF. The DNA of the CDR3 is TGTGCCAGCAGCCGCTCCTACGAGCAGTACTTC.

The rearrangement uses TRBV5-1 and TRBJ2-1, with D perhaps TRBD2 (7 bases). Trimming removed 4 bases from V and 5 bases from J, with 13 bases in between. This CDR3 contains 14 residues. CDR1 is SGHRS and CDR2 is YFSETQ in the germline V gene. CDR3 loop: CASSPGGLNNEQFF. CDR3 DNA sequence: TGCGCCAGCAGCCCGGGGGGCCTGAACAATGAGCAGTTCTTC.

The rearrangement uses TRBV5-1 and TRBJ2-3, with a tentative D call TRBD1 (6 bases). There are 17 residues in the CDR3. Germline V CDR1 and CDR2: SGHRS, YFSETQ. Trimming pared 0 bases from V and 5 bases from J, leaving 19 bases between. CDR3 in DNA: TGCGCCAGCAGCTTGGGTACTGACAGGCTCGGCGGAGATACGCAGTATTTT. This encodes CASSLGTDRLGGDTQYF.

This rearrangement joins TRBV7-2 to TRBJ2-5; D is perhaps TRBD1 (5 bases). Trimming took 2 bases from V and 5 from J, leaving 12 bases between them. CDR3 length: 14 amino acids. Germline V gene data show CDR1 as SGHTA and CDR2 as FQGNSA. CDR3 protein: CASSLQGHWETQYF. The CDR3 coding sequence is TGTGCCAGCAGCTTACAGGGTCACTGGGAGACCCAGTACTTC.